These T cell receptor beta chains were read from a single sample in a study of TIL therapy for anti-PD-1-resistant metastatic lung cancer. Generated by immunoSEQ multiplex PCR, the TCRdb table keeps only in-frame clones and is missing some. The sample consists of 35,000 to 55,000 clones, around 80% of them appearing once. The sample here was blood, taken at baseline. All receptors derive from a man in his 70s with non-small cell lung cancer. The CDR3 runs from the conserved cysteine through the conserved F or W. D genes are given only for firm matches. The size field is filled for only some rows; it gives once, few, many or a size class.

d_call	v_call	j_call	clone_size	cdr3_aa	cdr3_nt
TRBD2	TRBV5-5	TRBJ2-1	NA	CASSLLRGSSYNEQFF	TGTGCCAGCAGCTTGCTTCGCGGGAGTTCCTACAATGAGCAGTTCTTC
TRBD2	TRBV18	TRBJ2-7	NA	CASSPRAGGENEQYF	TGTGCCAGCTCACCCCGGGCGGGAGGCGAGAACGAGCAGTACTTC
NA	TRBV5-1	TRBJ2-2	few	CASSFNGQWNTGELFF	TGCGCCAGCAGCTTTAATGGACAGTGGAACACCGGGGAGCTGTTTTTT
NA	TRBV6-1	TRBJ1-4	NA	CASSDPWFRDEKLFF	TGTGCCAGCAGTGATCCCTGGTTTCGGGATGAAAAACTGTTTTTT
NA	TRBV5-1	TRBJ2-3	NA	CASSLDYTATDTQYF	TGCGCCAGCAGCTTGGACTATACCGCTACAGATACGCAGTATTTT
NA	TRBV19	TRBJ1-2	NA	CATEGLSDRYGYTF	TGTGCCACCGAGGGATTATCAGACAGATATGGCTACACCTTC
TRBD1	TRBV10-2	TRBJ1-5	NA	CASSESGTGQRQPQHF	TGCGCCAGCAGTGAGTCCGGGACAGGGCAGCGTCAGCCCCAGCATTTT
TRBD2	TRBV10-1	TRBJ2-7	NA	CASSEVGLAGAEQYF	TGCGCCAGCAGTGAGGTGGGACTAGCGGGAGCCGAGCAGTACTTC
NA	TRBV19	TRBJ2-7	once	CASSEFRDIRYEQYF	TGTGCCAGTAGTGAGTTCCGGGACATACGCTACGAGCAGTACTTC
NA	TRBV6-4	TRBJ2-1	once	CASSDSRTHNEQFF	TGTGCCAGCAGTGACTCGAGAACTCACAATGAGCAGTTCTTC
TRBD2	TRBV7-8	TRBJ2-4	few	CASSSITASGRLAKNIQYF	TGTGCCAGCAGCTCCATCACGGCTAGCGGGAGGCTAGCCAAAAACATTCAGTACTTC
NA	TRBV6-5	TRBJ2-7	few	CASSRGYEQYF	TGTGCCAGCAGCCGCGGCTACGAGCAGTACTTC
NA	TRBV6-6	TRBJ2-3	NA	CASRDSGLTDTQYF	TGTGCCAGCAGAGACAGCGGCCTCACAGATACGCAGTATTTT
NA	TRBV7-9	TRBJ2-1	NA	CASSYYNEQFF	TGTGCCAGCAGTTACTACAATGAGCAGTTCTTC
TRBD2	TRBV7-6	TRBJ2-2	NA	CASSPGLAEYTGELFF	TGTGCCAGCAGCCCCGGACTAGCGGAATACACCGGGGAGCTGTTTTTT
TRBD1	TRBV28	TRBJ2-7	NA	CASSSPMTGARYEQYF	TGTGCCAGCAGTTCCCCCATGACAGGGGCTCGGTACGAGCAGTACTTC
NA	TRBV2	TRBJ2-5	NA	CASRYTGTKQETQYF	TGTGCCAGCAGGTACACGGGTACGAAACAAGAGACCCAGTACTTC
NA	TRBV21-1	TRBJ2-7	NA	CASIRDRGRHEQYF	TGTGCCAGCATCCGGGACAGGGGGAGGCACGAGCAGTACTTC
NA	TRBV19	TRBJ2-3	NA	CASSTYQGGTDTQYF	TGTGCCAGTAGTACCTACCAAGGTGGCACAGATACGCAGTATTTT
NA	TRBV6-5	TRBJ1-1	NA	CASSYFTGRAEAFF	TGTGCCAGCAGTTACTTCACGGGGAGGGCTGAAGCTTTCTTT
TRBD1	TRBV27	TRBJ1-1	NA	CASSLTGVYTEAFF	TGTGCCAGTTCTCTAACAGGGGTGTACACTGAAGCTTTCTTT
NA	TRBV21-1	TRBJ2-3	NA	CASSIDRRWRDGTDTQYF	TGTGCCAGCAGCATAGACAGGAGATGGAGGGACGGCACAGATACGCAGTATTTT
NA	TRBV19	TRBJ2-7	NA	CASSISGTYEQYF	TGTGCCAGTAGTATAAGTGGAACCTACGAGCAGTACTTC
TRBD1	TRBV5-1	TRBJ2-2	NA	CASRAGTGIGELFF	TGCGCCAGCAGAGCCGGGACAGGGATCGGGGAGCTGTTTTTT
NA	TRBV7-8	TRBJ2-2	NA	CASSSKRGGLHTGELFF	TGTGCCAGCAGCTCAAAGAGAGGGGGGCTTCACACCGGGGAGCTGTTTTTT
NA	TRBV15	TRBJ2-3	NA	CATSRDPSGADTQYF	TGTGCCACCAGCAGAGATCCTTCGGGGGCAGATACGCAGTATTTT
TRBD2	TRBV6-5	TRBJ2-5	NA	CASSYLLAGGQGTQYF	TGTGCCAGCAGTTACCTACTAGCGGGAGGCCAGGGGACCCAGTACTTC
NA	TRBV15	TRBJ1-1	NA	CATSISREQVSTEAFF	TGTGCCACCAGCATCTCAAGAGAGCAGGTGAGCACTGAAGCTTTCTTT
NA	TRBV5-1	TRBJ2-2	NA	CASSAGNTGELFF	TGCGCCAGCAGCGCCGGAAACACCGGGGAGCTGTTTTTT
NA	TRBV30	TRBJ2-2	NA	CAGNPGDRELFF	TGTGCCGGGAATCCGGGGGACCGGGAGCTGTTTTTT
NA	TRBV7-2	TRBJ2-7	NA	CASSFLTGSLYEQYF	TGTGCCAGCAGCTTTCTAACGGGAAGCCTCTACGAGCAGTACTTC
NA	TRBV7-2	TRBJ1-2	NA	CASSDRGYGYTF	TGTGCCAGCAGCGACCGAGGGTATGGCTACACCTTC
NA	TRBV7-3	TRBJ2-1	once	CASSLGLDNEQFF	TGTGCCAGCAGCTTGGGACTTGACAATGAGCAGTTCTTC
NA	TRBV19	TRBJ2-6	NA	CASSIGGAGANVLTF	TGTGCCAGTAGTATAGGGGGGGCTGGGGCCAACGTCCTGACTTTC
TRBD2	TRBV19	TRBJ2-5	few	CASSMTSGLETQYF	TGTGCCAGTAGTATGACTAGCGGTCTGGAGACCCAGTACTTC
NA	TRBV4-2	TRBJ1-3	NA	CASSLGLRGTGNTIYF	TGTGCCAGCAGCCTAGGATTAAGGGGGACTGGAAACACCATATATTTT
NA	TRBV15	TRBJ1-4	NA	CATSRDREAGEKLFF	TGTGCCACCAGCAGAGATCGAGAGGCAGGCGAAAAACTGTTTTTT